The 20 T cell receptor beta chains given below trace back to one sample, sequenced in a study of T cells in Graves' hyperthyroidism and ophthalmopathy. Authors of the study amplified TCR beta CDR3 regions from RNA transcripts. TCR CDR3 regions were first amplified by RT-PCR with HTBI primers. MiXCR was run by TCRdb on the multiplex PCR reads, yielding one entry per CDR3 protein. The sample contains around 190,000 distinct CDR3 sequences, roughly a sixth of which appear only once. What was sequenced was blood. The receptor set was obtained from a woman in her forties or fifties with Graves' hyperthyroidism.

The V call is TRBV7-8, the J call TRBJ2-7; TRBD1 aligns across 10 bases. The germline V gene has CDR1 SGHVS and CDR2 FQNEAQ. J lost 5 bases, V lost 3 bases, and 4 bases had no gene match. CDR3 length equals 14 residues. The CDR3 DNA reads as TGTGCCAGCAGCTTCCGACAGGGGGCGCACGAGCAGTACTTC. Translation gives CASSFRQGAHEQYF.

This clonotype was recorded a few times. The rearrangement uses TRBV20-1 and TRBJ2-7; D perhaps matches TRBD2 (5 bases). This CDR3 is built from 14 residues. The ends were cut back, 7 bases at V and 2 bases at J, with 18 bases in the middle. CDR1 is DFQATT, CDR2 SNEGSKA, per germline (reference sequence). The CDR3 DNA is TGCAGTGGGAACGGAGGAGTTTTTACCTACGAGCAGTACTTC. Protein: CSGNGGVFTYEQYF.

The table lists this clonotype with many counts. The CDR3 loop is CASSAPPGDTQYF. The CDR3 DNA reads TGTGCCAGCAGCGCCCCGCCGGGGGATACGCAGTATTTT. The J gene is TRBJ2-3, the V gene TRBV9; D possibly corresponds to TRBD2 (5 bases). CDR1 is SGDLS, CDR2 YYNGEE, per germline. Trimming left V 3 bases short and J 6 bases short, with 11 bases between. The CDR3 is 13 residues long.

The CDR3 is CASSPGSSGHNSYEQYF. The CDR3 bases are TGTGCCAGCAGCCCAGGGTCTAGCGGGCATAATTCCTACGAGCAGTACTTC. This chain uses TRBV7-9 with TRBJ2-7; 8 bases match TRBD2. The V gene end was trimmed by 5 bases and the J gene end by 1 base; junction bases not matched to a gene: 13. The CDR3 runs 17 residues. Germline V lookup: CDR1 SEHNR, CDR2 FQNEAQ (reference sequence). The full variable domain, in which reference TRBV7-9 and TRBJ2-7 provide the parts outside the CDR3, is DTGVSQNPRHKITKRGQNVTFRCDPISEHNRLYWYRQTLGQGPEFLTYFQNEAQLEKSRLLSDRFSAERPKGSFSTLEIQRTEQGDSAMYLCASSPGSSGHNSYEQYFGPGTRLTVT.

This clonotype was detected ten times or more. V usage is TRBV2 and J usage is TRBJ2-3, with 9 bases matching TRBD1. From germline, CDR1 is SNHLY and CDR2 FYNNEI. This CDR3 comprises 15 residues. The ends lost 6 bases at V and 2 bases at J; junction bases unmatched: 6. The CDR3 nucleotides read TGTGCCAGCAGCAAGGGACAGGGAAACACAGATACGCAGTATTTT. Translating gives CASSKGQGNTDTQYF.

This clonotype was seen repeatedly, ten times or more. The rearrangement joins TRBV3-1 to TRBJ2-1; the D is unclear. CDR1 is LGHDT, CDR2 YNNKEL, per germline (reference sequence). This CDR3 comprises 12 residues. The germline V and J ends were trimmed by 5 bases and 7 bases, with 9 bases remaining between them. The CDR3 DNA is TGTGCCAGCAGCTATAGGGTTAATGAGCAGTTCTTC. It is translated as CASSYRVNEQFF.

This clonotype showed up many times. The CDR3 coding sequence is TGTGCCAGCAGTTACCCACCCGGGACTAGCGGGAGGTACGAGCAGTACTTC. This codes for CASSYPPGTSGRYEQYF. The J gene is TRBJ2-7, the V gene TRBV6-2 or TRBV6-3; 15 bases match TRBD2. Trimming cost V 2 bases and J 4 bases; bases outside gene matches: 6. Germline CDR1 MNHEY, CDR2 SVGEGT. The CDR3 totals 17 residues.

The J gene is TRBJ1-5, the V gene TRBV20-1; the D is unclear. From germline, CDR1 is DFQATT and CDR2 SNEGSKA (reference sequence). V was shortened by 3 bases and J by 2 bases, with 14 bases between the two germline ends. The CDR3 is 15 residues long. In DNA, the CDR3 is TGCAGTGCTAGTTGGGGAGCCTGGGGCAATCAGCCCCAGCATTTT. Protein product: CSASWGAWGNQPQHF.

This clonotype has more than one count but fewer than ten. This chain uses TRBV29-1 with TRBJ1-6; no clear D gene. Germline V lookup: CDR1 SQVTM, CDR2 ANQGSEA. Trimming shortened V by 2 bases and J by 5 bases, and 7 bases separated the two germline ends. The CDR3 covers 13 residues. The CDR3 nucleotides are TGCAGCGTTGAACTCCAGGATAATTCACCCCTCCACTTT. It translates to CSVELQDNSPLHF.

The chain recombines TRBV27 with TRBJ1-5; D is possibly TRBD1 (5 bases). Trimming took off 5 bases at V and 0 bases at J, with 23 bases between the two ends. CDR3 length: 19 residues. Looked up from germline, CDR1 is MNHEY and CDR2 is SMNVEV (reference sequence). CDR3 amino acids: CASSLEKAGAPNSNQPQHF. DNA of the CDR3: TGTGCCAGCAGTCTAGAAAAGGCCGGGGCACCGAATAGCAATCAGCCCCAGCATTTT.

CDR3 coding DNA: TGTGCCAGCAGCTTACTCCTCGGGACTAGCGGGAGGGCGCGGGAGACCCAGTACTTC. Translation gives CASSLLLGTSGRARETQYF. The genes are TRBV7-8 and TRBJ2-5; 16 bases line up with TRBD2. The CDR3 contains 19 residues. Looked up from germline, CDR1 is SGHVS and CDR2 is FQNEAQ. V lost 2 bases, J lost 5 bases, and 11 bases stayed unmatched.

The chain has TRBV12-3 or TRBV12-4 and TRBJ2-1, with unresolved D. The CDR3 has 13 residues. Deletions cut 2 bases from V and 7 bases from J, with 9 bases between. Here the CDR3 DNA reads TGTGCCAGCAGTTTATTTGGTCCAAATGAGCAGTTCTTC. It specifies CASSLFGPNEQFF.

The chain couples TRBV20-1 to TRBJ1-2; D is possibly TRBD1 (6 bases). CDR1 and CDR2 from the germline V gene are DFQATT and SNEGSKA (reference sequence). V was clipped by 0 bases and J by 7 bases, with 9 bases between them. The CDR3 totals 12 residues. CDR3 in amino acids: CSAREGAGGYTF. DNA of the CDR3: TGCAGTGCTAGAGAGGGGGCTGGTGGCTACACCTTC.

This chain connects TRBV6-1 to TRBJ2-7, with a weak D call TRBD2 (5 bases). The CDR3 loop spans 11 amino acids. The V and J ends lost 7 bases and 6 bases respectively, with 10 bases between them. From germline, CDR1 is MNHNS and CDR2 SASEGT. CDR3 loop: CASILGSEQYF. DNA of the CDR3: TGTGCCAGCATCCTAGGGAGCGAGCAGTACTTC.

This clonotype has a count of ten or more. J is TRBJ2-1 and V is TRBV7-9; the match to TRBD2 covers 10 bases. The CDR3 consists of 17 residues. CDR1 is SEHNR and CDR2 is FQNEAQ in the germline V gene (reference sequence). Losses at the gene ends were 4 bases for V and 3 bases for J; bases not matched to a gene: 9. CDR3 nucleotide sequence: TGTGCCAGCAGCTCCCTCCCCTTAGCGGGAGGCTACAATGAGCAGTTCTTC. Amino acids: CASSSLPLAGGYNEQFF.

The chain has TRBV28 and TRBJ1-1, with D unresolved. The V end lost 7 bases, the J end lost 2 bases, and 11 bases lay between the germline ends. Per germline, CDR1 MDHEN and CDR2 SYDVKM. The CDR3 has 13 residues. Here the CDR3 reads CASTGNLNTEAFF. CDR3 sequence (DNA): TGTGCCAGCACCGGGAACCTTAACACTGAAGCTTTCTTT.

This clonotype has just a few counts. The chain combines TRBV3-1 with TRBJ2-5; D gene unclear. Germline V lookup: CDR1 LGHDT, CDR2 YNNKEL (reference sequence). The CDR3 has 13 amino acids. The V end lost 8 bases, the J end lost 1 base, and 11 bases lay between the germline ends. The CDR3 here is CASCPGIQETQYF. Written as DNA, the CDR3 is TGTGCCAGCTGCCCTGGGATCCAAGAGACCCAGTACTTC.

V and J are TRBV20-1 and TRBJ2-1; 7 nucleotides match TRBD2. Looked up from germline, CDR1 is DFQATT and CDR2 is SNEGSKA (reference sequence). J lost 7 bases, V lost 0 bases, and 9 bases had no gene match. This CDR3 is 15 amino acids long. The CDR3 sequence: CSARDFLGGWNEQFF. The CDR3 DNA is TGCAGTGCTAGAGATTTCTTGGGGGGGTGGAATGAGCAGTTCTTC.

This clonotype was seen ten or more times. The gene calls are TRBV27 and TRBJ2-5; possibly TRBD2 for D (5 bases). Germline V gene lookup returns CDR1 MNHEY and CDR2 SMNVEV (reference sequence). Trimming shortened V by 6 bases and J by 3 bases, and 11 bases separated the two germline ends. This CDR3 region has 13 residues. In DNA, the CDR3 is TGTGCCAGCAGGGACTTACGCGAAGAGACCCAGTACTTC. It codes for CASRDLREETQYF.

This clonotype occurred many times. CDR3 sequence (DNA): TGTGCCAGCAGCCAAGAGCTGGGTTCAGCTGAAGCTTTCTTT. It translates to CASSQELGSAEAFF. This sequence joins TRBV14 and TRBJ1-1; D not certain. This CDR3 region has 14 residues. Trimming took 0 bases from V and 6 from J, leaving 11 bases between them. Per germline, CDR1 SGHDN and CDR2 FVKESK.